The clone carrying this T cell receptor beta chain was found once. CDR3 size: 15 residues. CDR1 and CDR2 (germline): LGHNA, YNFKEQ. With V trimmed by 0 bases and J by 7 bases, 6 bases remained unmatched. The data are from a study of blood T cell repertoires in COVID-19. Produced via immunoSEQ multiplex PCR; TCRdb's table is partial and in-frame only. The sample shows under 95,000 clones, approximately 83% of them seen only once. Sequenced input: peripheral blood. This sequence originates from an elderly woman with active or convalescent COVID-19. The chain recombines TRBV4-2 with TRBJ1-5, with 7 positions matching TRBD1. This CDR3 is CASSQEQGRWQPQHF. The CDR3 DNA is TGTGCCAGCAGCCAAGAACAGGGGCGCTGGCAGCCCCAGCATTTT.